This T cell receptor (beta chain) was identified during a study of radiation and T cells in renal cell carcinoma. The wider study: Nephrectomy followed 15 Gy stereotactic body radiation by 4 weeks.

Points from the study as a whole: Without pretreatment biopsies, baseline tumor clonotype presence was undetermined.

Notes on this clone: What it binds is not known.

Documented time point: blood 2 weeks post-SBRT. Treatment meaning: 15 Gy SBRT to primary tumor, nephrectomy 4 weeks later. Radiation-treated patients gave blood at baseline, week 2 and week 4. This renal cell carcinoma was of the clear cell type. The CDR3 has 14 residues. Trimming took off 9 bases at V and 3 bases at J, with 14 bases between the two ends. Germline CDR1 and CDR2: LNHDA and SQIVND (reference sequence). Profiled with immunoSEQ multiplex PCR; TCRdb holds only in-frame clones, not every one. The sample shows 70,000 to 80,000 clones, 65% to 90% of them seen only once. The source material was blood, sampled from a patient whose treatment included radiotherapy and nephrectomy. This TCR was sampled from a woman aged 45-65 years with renal cell carcinoma. The chain joins TRBV19 to TRBJ1-4; no definite D call. CDR3 region: CASTPVAANEKLFF. The CDR3 DNA is TGTGCCAGCACCCCCGTCGCGGCTAATGAAAAACTGTTTTTT.